The text below deals with one T cell receptor beta chain. Its target is unknown. Samples were taken at baseline and on day 1 of cycles 4 and 7. V shed 0 bases and J shed 4 bases, with 11 bases lying between them. Germline V gene lookup returns CDR1 SGHNT and CDR2 YENEEA. The CDR3 sequence is 15 residues long. Assay used: immunoSEQ multiplex PCR; TCRdb lists only in-frame clones, some missing. The table shows 53,000 or so clones, with around 82% occurring only once. This entry belongs to a study of OX40 agonist ivuxolimab in advanced cancers. Broader study findings: Dose levels from 0.1 to 3.0 mg/kg saw CD4+ and CD8+ blood T cells expand clonally by week 6.

The chain couples TRBV11-3 to TRBJ2-3; no clear D. This receptor was identified in an adult with an advanced solid tumor such as melanoma, head and neck, liver or kidney cancer. Source: CD4+ or CD8+ T cells sorted from blood, taken in a trial of the OX40 agonist ivuxolimab. The CDR3 sequence is CASSLEFSTADTQYF. The CDR3 region has the DNA TGTGCCAGCAGCTTAGAGTTTAGTACCGCAGATACGCAGTATTTT.